Listed below are T cell receptor beta chains from one sample, sequenced in a study of persistence of HIV-infected CD4 T cells. The assay was immunoSEQ multiplex PCR, and TCRdb's table has in-frame clones only and misses some. The table has about 45,000 clones, 91% seen once. The antigens of these receptors remain unknown. This specimen consisted of CD4+ T cells sorted from PBMCs after approximately 20-hour stimulation, obtained from a patient who received antiretroviral therapy. The source is an adult man with HIV who was CMV-seropositive. Each CDR3 is given with its conserved first and last residue. Each record gives: D gene, clone size, V gene, J gene, CDR3 DNA, CDR3 protein. A D gene is named only where the DNA matches it firmly. A row's size may be missing; if present it is once, few, many or a size class.

-	-	TRBV5-5	TRBJ2-1	TGTGCCAGCAGCTTTGTGGGGGACTACAATGAGCAGTTCTTC	CASSFVGDYNEQFF
TRBD1	-	TRBV19	TRBJ2-4	TGTGCCAGTACCCCAGGGTTCGGGACAGGGGATGGAAACATTCAGTACTTC	CASTPGFGTGDGNIQYF
TRBD1	-	TRBV5-4	TRBJ2-7	TGTGCCAGCAGCCGGGACAGATACGAGCAGTACTTC	CASSRDRYEQYF
TRBD1	-	TRBV7-9	TRBJ2-2	TGTGCCAGCAGGTCGCAGGGGGATGAGTCCGGGGAGCTGTTTTTT	CASRSQGDESGELFF
TRBD1	-	TRBV4-2	TRBJ1-5	TGTGCCAGCAGCCAAGGAACAGGGGTTCAAGGCAATCAGCCCCAGCATTTT	CASSQGTGVQGNQPQHF
-	-	TRBV7-3	TRBJ1-1	TGTGCCAGCAGCCCTTCGGGAGGGAACACTGAAGCTTTCTTT	CASSPSGGNTEAFF
-	-	TRBV28	TRBJ1-2	TGTGCCAGCAGTTCCCCGACAGGAATGAGATATGGCTACACCTTC	CASSSPTGMRYGYTF
TRBD2	-	TRBV3-1/TRBV3-2	TRBJ2-7	TGTGCCAGCAGCAAATGGTCTAGCGGGGGCATCTACGAGCAGTGCTTC	CASSKWSSGGIYEQCF
-	-	TRBV12-3/TRBV12-4	TRBJ1-1	TGTGCCAGCAGTTTCGGAGCCACTGAAGCTTTCTTT	CASSFGATEAFF
-	-	TRBV4-1	TRBJ2-1	TGCGCCAGCAGCCAAGGATCGGGGGGCCCTTACAATGAGCAGTTCTTC	CASSQGSGGPYNEQFF
TRBD2	-	TRBV9	TRBJ2-3	TGTGCCAGCAGCGTCGTCGGGGGGGAAGGAGATACGCAGTATTTT	CASSVVGGEGDTQYF
TRBD1	-	TRBV5-1	TRBJ2-7	TGCGCCAGCAGCTGGGACAGGGGACCCTACGAGCAGTACTTC	CASSWDRGPYEQYF
-	-	TRBV29-1	TRBJ2-2	TGCAGCGTTGTCAGGATGGACTCGAACACCGGGGAGCTGTTTTTT	CSVVRMDSNTGELFF
-	-	TRBV27	TRBJ1-1	TGTGCCAGCAGTTTGGGGACCCAAGCTTTCTTT	CASSLGTQAFF
TRBD2	-	TRBV7-3	TRBJ2-1	TGTGCCAGCAGTTCAACTAGCGGGGGGGCCTGGAGTGAGCAGTTCTTC	CASSSTSGGAWSEQFF
TRBD1	-	TRBV6-5	TRBJ2-7	TGTGCCAGCAGTTACCTAGGACAGGGGTTCGAGCAGTACTTC	CASSYLGQGFEQYF
-	-	TRBV6-5	TRBJ2-5	TGTGCCAGCAGTTCACCTAGAACGCACAGCCAAGAGACCCAGTACTTC	CASSSPRTHSQETQYF
TRBD1	-	TRBV29-1	TRBJ2-3	TGCAGCGTTCCCCCTCCGGGACAGGGGGCGGGTACGCAGTATTTT	CSVPPPGQGAGTQYF
-	once	TRBV28	TRBJ2-6	TGTGCCAGCAGTTTAATCGGACACCCGTCTAGCTCTGGGGCCAACGTCCTGACTTTC	CASSLIGHPSSSGANVLTF
TRBD2	-	TRBV7-3	TRBJ2-3	TGTGCCAGCAGCCTAATGCGGGGGAGTTCAGATACGCAGTATTTT	CASSLMRGSSDTQYF
-	-	TRBV18	TRBJ1-2	TGTGCCAGCTCACCTCAGACTGGGAACTATGGCTACACCTTC	CASSPQTGNYGYTF
-	-	TRBV2	TRBJ2-7	TGTGCCAGCAGTGAAGCGGGGTACTACGAGCAGTACTTC	CASSEAGYYEQYF
TRBD1	-	TRBV5-1	TRBJ1-4	TGCGCCAGCAGCTTGGGACACAGGGGAACTAATGAAAAACTGTTTTTT	CASSLGHRGTNEKLFF
-	-	TRBV27	TRBJ1-2	TGTGCCAGCAGTCTTGGACACAACCCTCAGATCTATGGCTACACCTTC	CASSLGHNPQIYGYTF
-	-	TRBV2	TRBJ2-2	TGTGCCAGCGCCGGGACACAGAACACCGGGGAGCTGTTTTTT	CASAGTQNTGELFF
-	few	TRBV16	TRBJ1-6	TGTGCCAGCAGCCAACAACAGGTCCGCGGCTCACCCCTCCACTTT	CASSQQQVRGSPLHF
TRBD1	-	TRBV7-3	TRBJ2-7	TGTGCCAGCAGCTTAACGGGGACAGCCTCCTACGAGCAGTACTTC	CASSLTGTASYEQYF
-	-	TRBV6-5	TRBJ2-5	TGTGCCAGCAGGCCTTCCACACTCCGGGAGACCCAGTACTTC	CASRPSTLRETQYF
-	-	TRBV18	TRBJ1-1	TGTGCCAGCCTATCAAGAATGAACACTGAAGCTTTCTTT	CASLSRMNTEAFF
-	-	TRBV20-1	TRBJ2-3	TGCAGTGCTAGTATTGGGAGAGGGCAAGATACGCAGTATTTT	CSASIGRGQDTQYF
-	-	TRBV18	TRBJ2-1	TGTGCCAGCTCACCAGAGGGCCTCGGTGTTGAGCAGTTCTTC	CASSPEGLGVEQFF
-	-	TRBV7-8	TRBJ1-2	TGTGCCAGCAGCCTTGGTAGGGCAGACCTTGGCTACACCTTC	CASSLGRADLGYTF
-	-	TRBV19	TRBJ2-2	TGTGCCAGTAGGGGGGGAGTCGGGGAGCTGTTTTTT	CASRGGVGELFF
-	-	TRBV24-1	TRBJ2-3	TGTGCCACGCACCTCGTGCGTTTTGGACAATTTGGTGATACGCAGTATTTT	CATHLVRFGQFGDTQYF
-	-	TRBV4-1	TRBJ2-7	TGCGCCAGCAGCCAAACCCTTATAGGGGTGGGCGAGCAGTACTTC	CASSQTLIGVGEQYF
-	-	TRBV5-1	TRBJ2-7	TGCGCCAGCAGCCGGACAGAGTCCTACGAGCAGTACTTC	CASSRTESYEQYF
-	-	TRBV28	TRBJ1-1	TGTGCCAGCAGTTTGTCCAGCTACATTGAAGCTTTCTTT	CASSLSSYIEAFF
TRBD1	-	TRBV10-1	TRBJ2-7	TGCGCCAGCAGGGGGACAGGGGTCGAGCAGTACTTC	CASRGTGVEQYF
TRBD2	-	TRBV6-5	TRBJ2-1	TGTGCCGGGGGGGTCAACTACAATGAGCAGTTCTTC	CAGGVNYNEQFF
TRBD2	-	TRBV24-1	TRBJ2-7	TGTGCCACCAGTGACCCTAGCGGGGGGCGGTACGAGCAGTACTTC	CATSDPSGGRYEQYF
-	-	TRBV2	TRBJ2-3	TGTGCCAGCAGTGTAGGAGATACGCAGTATTTT	CASSVGDTQYF
-	-	TRBV7-3	TRBJ1-6	TGTGCCAGCAGCTTAATGCACTCCTATAATTCACCCCTCCACTTT	CASSLMHSYNSPLHF
-	-	TRBV3-1/TRBV3-2	TRBJ2-6	TGTGCCAGCAGCCAAGACGCGTCCAGGGGCCCTGGGGCCAACGTCCTGACTTTC	CASSQDASRGPGANVLTF
-	-	TRBV27	TRBJ1-3	TGTGCCAGCAGTACGGGGCATGGAAACACCATATATTTT	CASSTGHGNTIYF
TRBD1	-	TRBV5-5	TRBJ1-6	TGTGCCAGCAGCCTTCAGGGGGAGCGGTCACCCCTCCACTTT	CASSLQGERSPLHF
TRBD1	-	TRBV6-5	TRBJ1-2	TGTGCCAGCAGCAGGGACAGCTATGGCTACACCTTC	CASSRDSYGYTF
-	-	TRBV2	TRBJ1-5	TGTGCCAGCAGTGAAGACGAGAATAGCAATCAGCCCCAGCATTTT	CASSEDENSNQPQHF
TRBD1	-	TRBV19	TRBJ1-4	TGTGCCAGTAGCCCCCCGAGGGGGCCGAGAGAAAAACTGTTTTTT	CASSPPRGPREKLFF
TRBD1	-	TRBV5-4	TRBJ1-1	TGTGCCAGCAGCACGGGACAGGTGGGGAACACTGAAGCTTTCTTT	CASSTGQVGNTEAFF